Presented here are 13 T cell receptor beta chains from one specimen sequenced in a study of T cells in localized non-small cell lung cancer. TCRdb's copy holds only in-frame clones and misses some; the assay was immunoSEQ multiplex PCR. The table records around 94,000 clones, over 80% of them present only once. The sample was peripheral blood, taken before any cancer treatment. These receptors were taken from a man aged 40 to 70 with stage I squamous cell lung carcinoma.

V is TRBV6-5 and J is TRBJ2-7, with D uncertain. The germline gives CDR1 MNHEY, CDR2 SVGAGI. This CDR3 comprises 11 residues. The V gene lost 5 bases and the J gene lost 6 bases, with 8 bases spanning the gap. The CDR3 DNA reads as TGTGCCAGCAGTCAATTGGGCGAGCAGTACTTC. Translating gives CASSQLGEQYF.

The J gene is TRBJ1-2, the V gene TRBV7-8, with D maybe TRBD1 (6 bases). Germline V gene sequence: CDR1 SGHVS, CDR2 FQNEAQ. CDR3 size: 16 residues. The germline V and J ends were trimmed by 11 bases and 0 bases, with 22 bases remaining between them. CDR3: CAAKPLDRPANYGYTF. The CDR3 bases are TGTGCCGCCAAACCGCTCGACAGGCCCGCTAACTATGGCTACACCTTC.

This rearrangement joins TRBV4-1 to TRBJ1-1; D remains ambiguous. The CDR3 has 13 residues. V dropped 0 bases and J dropped 4 bases, with 6 bases sitting between them. Germline lookup yields CDR1 MGHRA and CDR2 YSYEKL. This chain's CDR3 is CASSQEPITEAFF. The DNA for the CDR3 is TGCGCCAGCAGCCAAGAGCCTATCACTGAAGCTTTCTTT.

The J gene is TRBJ1-2, the V gene TRBV4-2, with D hard to call. Germline V gene data show CDR1 as LGHNA and CDR2 as YNFKEQ. This CDR3 is 15 amino acids long. Between the trimmed V and J ends, which lost 1 base and 0 bases, there was a span of 9 bases. CDR3 loop: CASSQVAAANYGYTF. The CDR3 region has the DNA TGTGCCAGCAGCCAAGTGGCAGCCGCTAACTATGGCTACACCTTC.

The rearrangement links TRBV19 to TRBJ2-7; D might be TRBD1 (6 bases). Germline lookup yields CDR1 LNHDA and CDR2 SQIVND (reference sequence). This CDR3 spans 14 amino acids. The V end was cut by 4 bases, the J end by 0 bases, with 10 bases between. The CDR3 is CASSRGRGSYEQYF. The CDR3 coding sequence is TGTGCCAGTAGTAGAGGCAGGGGCTCCTACGAGCAGTACTTC.

The rearrangement links TRBV5-1 to TRBJ2-1; perhaps TRBD1 as D (6 bases). The CDR3 runs 13 residues. Germline-derived CDR1 and CDR2 are SGHRS and YFSETQ. V lost 2 bases and J lost 8, with 11 bases in between. CDR3 region: CASSFTGSDEQFF. The CDR3 nucleotides read TGCGCCAGCAGCTTTACAGGGAGCGATGAGCAGTTCTTC.

The chain is built from TRBV28 and TRBJ1-1; D may be TRBD1 (5 bases). Germline-derived CDR1 and CDR2 are MDHEN and SYDVKM. V lost 5 bases and J 1 base, leaving 17 bases between the germline ends. This CDR3 contains 16 residues. CDR3 nucleotide sequence: TGTGCCAGCAGTCCGCCCGGGACGAGCAGGAACACTGAAGCTTTCTTT. This gives the protein CASSPPGTSRNTEAFF.

V gene TRBV30 combines with J gene TRBJ2-7; D gene ambiguous. Germline V gives CDR1 GTSNPN, CDR2 SVGIG (reference sequence). The ends were cut back, 2 bases at V and 9 bases at J, with 11 bases in the middle. This CDR3 has 11 amino acids. In DNA form, the CDR3 reads TGTGCCTGGAGTTTGGAGACTGTGCAGTACTTC. It translates to CAWSLETVQYF.

The rearrangement links TRBV27 to TRBJ2-7; perhaps TRBD1 as D (6 bases). Between the trimmed V and J ends, which lost 5 bases and 3 bases, there was a span of 11 bases. Germline V gives CDR1 MNHEY, CDR2 SMNVEV (reference sequence). The CDR3 spans 13 residues. The CDR3 protein is CASSIQGNYEQYF. In nucleotides, the CDR3 is TGTGCCAGCAGTATACAGGGAAACTACGAGCAGTACTTC.

The CDR3 DNA reads TGTGCCAGCAGCAAAGTCCCGAAAGGTTTAGCAGGACCCTGCCAATATCCGAACACCGGGGAGCTGTTTTTT. Translated: CASSKVPKGLAGPCQYPNTGELFF. This chain connects TRBV21-1 to TRBJ2-2. TRBV21-1 is described as a pseudogene. This CDR3 is 24 amino acids long.

This chain uses TRBV7-2 with TRBJ2-4; D remains unclear. V gave up 6 bases and J gave up 1 base, with 10 bases separating them. Germline CDR1 and CDR2: SGHTA and FQGNSA. The CDR3 sequence is 14 residues long. The CDR3 DNA follows: TGTGCCAGCAGTCAGCAGAGCGCCAAAAACATTCAGTACTTC. It is translated as CASSQQSAKNIQYF.

The chain links TRBV7-2 to TRBJ2-7, with D perhaps matching TRBD1 (6 bases). The V gene lost 3 bases and the J gene lost 1 base, with 16 bases spanning the gap. Germline assignment: CDR1 SGHTA and CDR2 FQGNSA. This CDR3 is 16 amino acids long. CDR3 residues: CASSFGGQRNSYEQYF. Written as DNA, the CDR3 is TGTGCCAGCAGCTTCGGAGGACAGAGGAATTCCTACGAGCAGTACTTC.

The CDR3 coding sequence is TGTGCCAGCTCACCAAACTTCCGGGACGGTAGCAATCAGCCCCAGCATTTT. Protein product: CASSPNFRDGSNQPQHF. The V call is TRBV18, the J call TRBJ1-5; the D gene is possibly TRBD1 (5 bases). The germline V gene has CDR1 KGHSH and CDR2 LQKENI. The CDR3 covers 17 residues. V was clipped by 2 bases and J by 0 bases, with 14 bases between them.